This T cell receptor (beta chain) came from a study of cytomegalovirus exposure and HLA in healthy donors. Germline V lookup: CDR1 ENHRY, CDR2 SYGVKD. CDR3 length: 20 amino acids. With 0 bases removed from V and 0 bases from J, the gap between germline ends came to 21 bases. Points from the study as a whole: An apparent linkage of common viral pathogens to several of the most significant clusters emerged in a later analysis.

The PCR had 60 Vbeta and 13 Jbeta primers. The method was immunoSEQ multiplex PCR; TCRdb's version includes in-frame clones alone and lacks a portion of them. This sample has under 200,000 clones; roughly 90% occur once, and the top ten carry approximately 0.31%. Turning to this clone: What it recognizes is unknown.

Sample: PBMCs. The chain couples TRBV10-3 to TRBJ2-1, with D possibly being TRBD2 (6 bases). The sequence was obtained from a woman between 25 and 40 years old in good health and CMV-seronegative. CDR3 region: CAISESMGSGLRRSYNEQFF. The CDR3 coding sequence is TGTGCCATCAGTGAGTCAATGGGTTCGGGACTCCGACGCTCCTACAATGAGCAGTTCTTC.